This paragraph covers one T cell receptor beta chain sequence. The data originate from a study of blood T cell repertoires in COVID-19. Sequencing used immunoSEQ multiplex PCR; TCRdb keeps in-frame clones, though not all of them. The table records some 360,000 clones, around 87% of them present only once. Trimming stripped 4 bases from V and 0 bases from J, with 7 bases between. CDR1 is ENHRY and CDR2 is SYGVKD in the germline V gene. The CDR3 contains 14 residues. This TCR derives from a woman aged 55 to 70 with COVID-19, enrolled during active disease. V and J are TRBV10-3 and TRBJ2-1, with D unresolved. The sequencing input was peripheral blood. The CDR3 spells CAISAKSSYNEQFF. The CDR3 DNA reads TGTGCCATCAGTGCTAAGAGCTCCTACAATGAGCAGTTCTTC.